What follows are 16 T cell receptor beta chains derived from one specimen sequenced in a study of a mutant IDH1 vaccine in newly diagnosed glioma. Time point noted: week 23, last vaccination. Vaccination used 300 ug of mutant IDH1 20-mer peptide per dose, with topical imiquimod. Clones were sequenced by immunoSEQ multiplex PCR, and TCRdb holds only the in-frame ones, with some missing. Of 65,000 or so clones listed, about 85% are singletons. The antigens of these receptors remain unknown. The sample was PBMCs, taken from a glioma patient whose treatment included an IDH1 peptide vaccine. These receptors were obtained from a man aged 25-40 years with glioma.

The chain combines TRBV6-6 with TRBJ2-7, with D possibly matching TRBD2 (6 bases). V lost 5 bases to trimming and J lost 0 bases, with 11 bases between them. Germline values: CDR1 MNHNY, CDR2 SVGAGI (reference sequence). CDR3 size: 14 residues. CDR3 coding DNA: TGTGCCAGCAGTATTAGCGGCCTCTCCTACGAGCAGTACTTC. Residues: CASSISGLSYEQYF.

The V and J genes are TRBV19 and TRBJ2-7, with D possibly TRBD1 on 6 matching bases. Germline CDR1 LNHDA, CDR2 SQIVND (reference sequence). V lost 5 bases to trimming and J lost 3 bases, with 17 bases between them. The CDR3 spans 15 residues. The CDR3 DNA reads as TGTGCCAGTAGTCCAACCGGGACACCCTACTACGAGCAGTACTTC. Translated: CASSPTGTPYYEQYF.

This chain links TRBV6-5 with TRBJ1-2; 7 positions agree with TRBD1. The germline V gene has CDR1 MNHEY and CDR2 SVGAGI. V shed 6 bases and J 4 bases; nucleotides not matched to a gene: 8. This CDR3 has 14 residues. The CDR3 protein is CASRQGQTAYGYTF. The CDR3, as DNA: TGTGCCAGCAGGCAGGGACAGACTGCCTATGGCTACACCTTC.

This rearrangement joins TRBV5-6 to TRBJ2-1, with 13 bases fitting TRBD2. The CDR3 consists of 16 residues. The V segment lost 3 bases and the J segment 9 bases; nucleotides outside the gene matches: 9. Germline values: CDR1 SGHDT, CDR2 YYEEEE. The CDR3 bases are TGTGCCAGCAGCTCAACGACGGGACTAGCGGGGACTGAGCAGTTCTTC. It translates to CASSSTTGLAGTEQFF. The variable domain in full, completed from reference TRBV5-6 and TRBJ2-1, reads DAGVTQSPTHLIKTRGQQVTLRCSPKSGHDTVSWYQQALGQGPQFIFQYYEEEERQRGNFPDRFSGHQFPNYSSELNVNALLLGDSALYLCASSSTTGLAGTEQFFGPGTRLTVL.

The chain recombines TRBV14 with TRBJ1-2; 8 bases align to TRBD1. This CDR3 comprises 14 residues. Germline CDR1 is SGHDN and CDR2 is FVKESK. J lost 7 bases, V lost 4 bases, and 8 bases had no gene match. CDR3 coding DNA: TGTGCCAGCAGCCGCGGGGGACAGGCGGGTGGCTACACCTTC. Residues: CASSRGGQAGGYTF.

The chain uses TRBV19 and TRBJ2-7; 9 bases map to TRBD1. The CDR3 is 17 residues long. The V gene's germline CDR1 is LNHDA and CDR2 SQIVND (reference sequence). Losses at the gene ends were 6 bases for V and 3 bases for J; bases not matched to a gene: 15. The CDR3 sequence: CASSEQFWTGVGYEQYF. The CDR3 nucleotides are TGTGCCAGTAGCGAACAATTTTGGACAGGGGTAGGCTACGAGCAGTACTTC.

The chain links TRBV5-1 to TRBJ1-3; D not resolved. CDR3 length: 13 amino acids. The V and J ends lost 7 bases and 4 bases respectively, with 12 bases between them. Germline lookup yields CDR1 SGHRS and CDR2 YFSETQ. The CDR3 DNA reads TGCGCCAGCGCCATGGGGTCCGGAAACACCATATATTTT. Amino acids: CASAMGSGNTIYF.

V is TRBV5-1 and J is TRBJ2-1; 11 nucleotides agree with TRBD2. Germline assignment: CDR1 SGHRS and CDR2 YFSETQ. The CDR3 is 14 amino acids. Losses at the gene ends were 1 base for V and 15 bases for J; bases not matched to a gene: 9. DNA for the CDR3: TGCGCCAGCAGCTTGAGGTCTAGCGGGGGGTTTCCGTTCTTC. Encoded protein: CASSLRSSGGFPFF.

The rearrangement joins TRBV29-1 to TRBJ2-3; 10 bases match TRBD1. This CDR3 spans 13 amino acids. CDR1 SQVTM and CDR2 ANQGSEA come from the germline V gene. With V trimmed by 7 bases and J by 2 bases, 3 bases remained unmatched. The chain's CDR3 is CSGTGGVTDTQYF. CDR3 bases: TGCAGCGGGACAGGGGGGGTCACAGATACGCAGTATTTT.

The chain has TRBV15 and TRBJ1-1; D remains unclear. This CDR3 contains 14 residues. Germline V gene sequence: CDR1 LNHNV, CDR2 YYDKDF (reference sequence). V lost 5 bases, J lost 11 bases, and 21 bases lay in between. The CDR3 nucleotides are TGTGCCACCAGCCAAGATACGAAGGTTCGTAAGGCTTTCTTT. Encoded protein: CATSQDTKVRKAFF.

CDR3: CASSQEVGWGYTF. CDR3 sequence (DNA): TGTGCCAGCAGCCAAGAGGTGGGCTGGGGCTACACCTTC. The chain links TRBV4-2 to TRBJ1-2; unclear D gene. With 0 bases removed from V and 8 bases from J, the gap between germline ends came to 10 bases. Germline V gene data show CDR1 as LGHNA and CDR2 as YNFKEQ. The CDR3 extends over 13 amino acids.

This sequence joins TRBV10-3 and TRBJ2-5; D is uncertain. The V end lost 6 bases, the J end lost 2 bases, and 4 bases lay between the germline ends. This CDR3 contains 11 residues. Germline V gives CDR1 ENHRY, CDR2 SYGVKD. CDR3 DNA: TGTGCCATCAGCGAACAAGAGACCCAGTACTTC. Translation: CAISEQETQYF.

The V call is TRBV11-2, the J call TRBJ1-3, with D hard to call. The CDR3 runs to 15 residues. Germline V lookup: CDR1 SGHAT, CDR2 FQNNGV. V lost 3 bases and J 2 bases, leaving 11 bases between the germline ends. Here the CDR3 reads CASSFLYRTGNTIYF. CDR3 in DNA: TGTGCCAGCAGCTTCCTTTATAGGACTGGAAACACCATATATTTT.

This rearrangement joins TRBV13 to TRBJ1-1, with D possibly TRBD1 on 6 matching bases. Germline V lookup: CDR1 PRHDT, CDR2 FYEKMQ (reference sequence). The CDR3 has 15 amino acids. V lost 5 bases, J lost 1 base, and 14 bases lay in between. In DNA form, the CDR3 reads TGTGCCAGCAGCCGTGTGGGGGGGCCGAACACTGAAGCTTTCTTT. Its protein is CASSRVGGPNTEAFF.

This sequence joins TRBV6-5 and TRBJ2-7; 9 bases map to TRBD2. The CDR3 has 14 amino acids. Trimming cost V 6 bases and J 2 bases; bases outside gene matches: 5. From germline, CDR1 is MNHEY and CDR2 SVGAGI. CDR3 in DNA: TGTGCCAGCAGACTGACTAGCGGCACCTACGAGCAGTACTTC. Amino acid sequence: CASRLTSGTYEQYF.

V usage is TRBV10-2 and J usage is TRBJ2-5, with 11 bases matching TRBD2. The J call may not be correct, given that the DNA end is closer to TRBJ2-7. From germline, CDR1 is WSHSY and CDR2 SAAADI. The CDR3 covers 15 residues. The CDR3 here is CASRNSGGAGYEQYF. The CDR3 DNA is TGCGCCAGCAGAAATAGCGGGGGGGCAGGCTACGAGCAGTACTTC.